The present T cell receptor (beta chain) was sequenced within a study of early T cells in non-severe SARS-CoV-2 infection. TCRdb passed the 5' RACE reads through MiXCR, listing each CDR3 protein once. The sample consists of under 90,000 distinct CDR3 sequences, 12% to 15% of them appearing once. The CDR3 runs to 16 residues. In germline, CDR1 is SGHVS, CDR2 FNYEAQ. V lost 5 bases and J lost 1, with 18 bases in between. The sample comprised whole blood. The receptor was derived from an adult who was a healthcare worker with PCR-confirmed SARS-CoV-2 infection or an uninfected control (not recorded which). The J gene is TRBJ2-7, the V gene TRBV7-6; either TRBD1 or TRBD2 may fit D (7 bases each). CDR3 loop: CASSPQPRGGSYEQYF. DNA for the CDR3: TGTGCCAGCAGCCCGCAACCCAGGGGGGGTTCCTACGAGCAGTACTTC.